A single sample gave rise to the 14 T cell receptor beta chains below, sequenced in a study of blood T cell repertoires in COVID-19. TCRdb's table, derived via immunoSEQ multiplex PCR, lists solely in-frame clones and lacks some. The sample records about 210,000 clones, roughly 88% being singletons. The sample comprised peripheral blood. These receptors were taken from a man aged 35 to 55 who had recovered from COVID-19.

This sequence joins TRBV6-6 and TRBJ1-4; D perhaps matches TRBD1 (6 bases). The CDR3 is made up of 14 amino acids. Germline lookup yields CDR1 MNHNY and CDR2 SVGAGI (reference sequence). V lost 7 bases to trimming and J lost 0 bases, with 9 bases between them. CDR3 DNA: TGTGCCAGCAAAAACAGGGCAACTAATGAAAAACTGTTTTTT. It codes for CASKNRATNEKLFF.

This rearrangement joins TRBV10-1 to TRBJ2-1, with 10 bases aligning to TRBD1. Trimming cost V 3 bases and J 5 bases; bases outside gene matches: 10. CDR1 is WNHNN, CDR2 SYGVQD, per germline (reference sequence). The CDR3 spans 17 residues. CDR3 bases: TGCGCCAGCAGTGAAACCCCGGGACAGGGGCAGGACAATGAGCAGTTCTTC. Its translation is CASSETPGQGQDNEQFF.

The chain recombines TRBV4-3 with TRBJ1-1; the D is unclear. The germline CDR1 and CDR2 sequences are LGHNA and YSLEER. This CDR3 spans 15 amino acids. The V end lost 0 bases, the J end lost 1 base, and 9 bases lay between the germline ends. As DNA, the CDR3 is TGCGCCAGCAGCCAAGATGCGGCGGAGAACACTGAAGCTTTCTTT. Translation: CASSQDAAENTEAFF.

This clone showed up just once. This chain connects TRBV5-4 to TRBJ1-6; D is perhaps TRBD1 (5 bases). The germline V gene encodes CDR1 SGHNT and CDR2 YYREEE (reference sequence). The CDR3 spans 14 residues. The V end lost 4 bases, the J end lost 7 bases, and 12 bases lay between the germline ends. CDR3 sequence: CASSVDSTNSPLHF. CDR3 nucleotide sequence: TGTGCCAGCAGCGTTGACAGTACCAATTCACCCCTCCACTTT. The full variable domain, its missing parts supplied by reference TRBV5-4 and TRBJ1-6, is ETGVTQSPTHLIKTRGQQVTLRCSSQSGHNTVSWYQQALGQGPQFIFQYYREEENGRGNFPPRFSGLQFPNYSSELNVNALELDDSALYLCASSVDSTNSPLHFGNGTRLTVT.

The genes are TRBV9 and TRBJ1-1; 8 nucleotides align to TRBD1. Trimming cost V 3 bases and J 1 base; bases outside gene matches: 2. This CDR3 is 14 amino acids long. Germline values: CDR1 SGDLS, CDR2 YYNGEE. The CDR3 spells CASSAGTGNTEAFF. The CDR3 DNA reads as TGTGCCAGCAGCGCCGGGACAGGGAACACTGAAGCTTTCTTT.

V usage is TRBV4-3 and J usage is TRBJ2-2; 7 bases line up with TRBD2. The CDR3 loop spans 15 amino acids. The germline V gene has CDR1 LGHNA and CDR2 YSLEER. The junction had 2 bases not matched to a gene; V was cut back by 3 bases and J by 1 base. In DNA, the CDR3 is TGCGCCAGCAGCCAGGTAGCGGGGAACACCGGGGAGCTGTTTTTT. This translates into CASSQVAGNTGELFF.

The table lists this clone with a few counts. CDR3 loop: CAWSVSPTGSALHF. The CDR3 DNA reads as TGTGCCTGGAGTGTATCCCCGACAGGCTCGGCCCTCCACTTT. The chain is built from TRBV30 and TRBJ1-6; TRBD1 might be the D (6 bases). The CDR3 is 14 amino acids. The V end was cut by 0 bases, the J end by 14 bases, with 17 bases between. The germline V gene has CDR1 GTSNPN and CDR2 SVGIG (reference sequence).

This clone came up once. J is TRBJ2-7 and V is TRBV30; the match to TRBD1 covers 9 bases. This CDR3 has 13 amino acids. V shed 2 bases and J 9 bases; nucleotides not matched to a gene: 8. Germline CDR1 reads GTSNPN; CDR2 reads SVGIG (reference sequence). CDR3: CAWSPQGQGRQYF. CDR3 sequence (DNA): TGTGCCTGGAGTCCGCAAGGACAGGGGAGGCAGTACTTC.

V usage is TRBV7-8 and J usage is TRBJ2-7; 7 positions match TRBD2. The length of the CDR3 is 16 residues. Germline V CDR1 and CDR2: SGHVS, FQNEAQ. V shed 6 bases and J 2 bases; nucleotides not matched to a gene: 13. Here the CDR3 reads CASSSTPGLITYEQYF. In DNA, the CDR3 is TGTGCCAGCAGTTCGACCCCGGGACTAATAACCTACGAGCAGTACTTC. The whole variable domain, remainder taken from reference TRBV7-8 and TRBJ2-7, is GAGVSQSPRYKVAKRGQDVALRCDPISGHVSLFWYQQALGQGPEFLTYFQNEAQLDKSGLPSDRFFAERPEGSVSTLKIQRTQQEDSAVYLCASSSTPGLITYEQYFGPGTRLTVT.

The chain is built from TRBV7-2 and TRBJ1-6; no clear D. There are 15 residues in the CDR3. In germline, CDR1 is SGHTA, CDR2 FQGNSA. V was shortened by 2 bases and J by 6 bases, with 11 bases between the two germline ends. This CDR3 reads CASSLLARGNSPLHF. The CDR3 DNA follows: TGTGCCAGCAGCTTACTGGCACGGGGTAATTCACCCCTCCACTTT.

Concerning this clone itself: Other DNA sequences from this sample encode an identical CDR3 as well. This chain connects TRBV4-3 to TRBJ1-1; D is ambiguous. The germline CDR1 and CDR2 sequences are LGHNA and YSLEER. The CDR3 runs 14 residues. V was trimmed by 0 bases and J by 5 bases, leaving 10 bases between them. The CDR3 DNA follows: TGCGCCAGCAGCCAAGATTTTAGAGGGACTGAAGCTTTCTTT. Translated: CASSQDFRGTEAFF.

This chain joins TRBV5-1 and TRBJ2-1, with TRBD2 identical over 12 bases. Per germline, CDR1 SGHRS and CDR2 YFSETQ. The CDR3 totals 16 residues. J was trimmed by 10 bases and V by 3 bases; bases with no gene match: 11. The CDR3 spells CASSSDPGTSGLEQFF. As DNA, the CDR3 is TGCGCCAGCAGCTCAGACCCCGGGACTAGCGGGCTCGAGCAGTTCTTC. Combining the CDR3 with reference TRBV5-1 and TRBJ2-1 gives the whole variable domain KAGVTQTPRYLIKTRGQQVTLSCSPISGHRSVSWYQQTPGQGLQFLFEYFSETQRNKGNFPGRFSGRQFSNSRSEMNVSTLELGDSALYLCASSSDPGTSGLEQFFGPGTRLTVL.

This chain joins TRBV27 and TRBJ2-2, with D perhaps matching TRBD2 (6 bases). CDR1 and CDR2 from the germline V gene are MNHEY and SMNVEV (reference sequence). The V end was cut by 3 bases, the J end by 2 bases, with 7 bases between. This CDR3 comprises 14 residues. For the CDR3, the DNA is TGTGCCAGCAGTTTCGGGAGAAACACCGGGGAGCTGTTTTTT. Translation: CASSFGRNTGELFF.

The CDR3 DNA is TGTGCCAGTAGTACACAGAGGGCAGGAGGCTACACCTTC. Translating gives CASSTQRAGGYTF. The chain uses TRBV19 and TRBJ1-2; D unclear. Per germline, CDR1 LNHDA and CDR2 SQIVND (reference sequence). There are 13 residues in the CDR3. The V end was cut by 4 bases, the J end by 8 bases, with 14 bases between.